This T cell receptor beta chain was sequenced in a study of blood T cell repertoires in COVID-19. Looking at the study overall: Sites in the United States, Italy and Spain provided acute and convalescent COVID-19 samples.

In the original workflow: Nucleated cell counts were estimated from reference gene primer amplification. Sequencing was performed with immunoSEQ multiplex PCR; in TCRdb, only in-frame clones are kept and a portion is missing. The V and J calls and the clone size are those of that table, but D and trimming were determined from the DNA. Among 88,000 or so clones listed, about four fifths were seen once. Trimming removed 4 bases from V and 2 bases from J; junction bases left unmatched: 7. Germline V gene lookup returns CDR1 SGHTS and CDR2 YDEGEE. The CDR3 spans 17 residues. This clone was detected a few times.

The source material was peripheral blood. This clonotype originated in a human donor in a cohort sampled during active COVID-19. This chain links TRBV5-8 with TRBJ2-5, with 14 nucleotides matching TRBD2. Here the CDR3 reads CASSPMGLAGVQETQYF. The CDR3 DNA is TGTGCCAGCAGCCCGATGGGACTAGCGGGAGTACAAGAGACCCAGTACTTC. Drawing the rest from reference TRBV5-8 and TRBJ2-5, the complete variable domain is EAGVTQSPTHLIKTRGQQATLRCSPISGHTSVYWYQQALGLGLQFLLWYDEGEERNRGNFPPRFSGRQFPNYSSELNVNALELEDSALYLCASSPMGLAGVQETQYFGPGTRLLVL.